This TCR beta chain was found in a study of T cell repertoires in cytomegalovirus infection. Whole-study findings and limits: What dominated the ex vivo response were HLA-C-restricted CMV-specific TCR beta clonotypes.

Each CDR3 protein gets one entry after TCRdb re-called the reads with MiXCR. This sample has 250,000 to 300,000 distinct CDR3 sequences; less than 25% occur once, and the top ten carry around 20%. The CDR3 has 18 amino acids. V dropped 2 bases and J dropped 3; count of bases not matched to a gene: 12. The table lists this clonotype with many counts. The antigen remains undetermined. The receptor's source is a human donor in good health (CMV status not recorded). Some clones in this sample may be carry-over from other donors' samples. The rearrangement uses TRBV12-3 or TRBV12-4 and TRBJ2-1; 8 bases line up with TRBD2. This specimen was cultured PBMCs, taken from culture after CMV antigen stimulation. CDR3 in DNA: TGTGCCAGCAGTTTAAGTCGACAGCGGGGGCTCCACTACAATGAGCAGTTCTTC. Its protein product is CASSLSRQRGLHYNEQFF.